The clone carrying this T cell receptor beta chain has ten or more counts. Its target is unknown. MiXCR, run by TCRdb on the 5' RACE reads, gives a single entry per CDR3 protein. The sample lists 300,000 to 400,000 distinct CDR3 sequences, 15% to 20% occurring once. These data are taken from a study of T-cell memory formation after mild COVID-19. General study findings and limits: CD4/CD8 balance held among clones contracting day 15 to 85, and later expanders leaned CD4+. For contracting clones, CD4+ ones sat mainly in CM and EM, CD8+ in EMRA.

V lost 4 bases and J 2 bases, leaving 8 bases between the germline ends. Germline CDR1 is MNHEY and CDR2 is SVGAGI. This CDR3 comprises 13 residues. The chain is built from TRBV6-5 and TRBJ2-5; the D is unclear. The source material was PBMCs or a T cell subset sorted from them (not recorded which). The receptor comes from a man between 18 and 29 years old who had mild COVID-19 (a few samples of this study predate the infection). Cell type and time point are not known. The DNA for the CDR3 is TGTGCCAGCAGTTCCCCATTACAAGAGACCCAGTACTTC. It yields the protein CASSSPLQETQYF.